These T cell receptor beta chains were read from a single sample in a study of response to subunit inactivated influenza vaccine. TCRdb called the RT-PCR reads again in MiXCR, with one record for every CDR3 protein. This table holds about 310,000 distinct CDR3 sequences, 22% found once. Sequencing used PBMCs from blood, obtained 21 months after vaccination. These receptors were obtained from a man aged 50 to 75 who received an inactivated influenza vaccine. Both conserved end residues are part of each CDR3. D genes are given only for firm matches. The listing skips clone size in some rows; elsewhere it reads once, few, many or a size class.

d_call: NA
v_call: TRBV20-1
j_call: TRBJ1-1
clone_size: few
cdr3_aa: CSARDRSGTVGSAEAFF
cdr3_nt: TGCAGTGCTAGAGACCGATCCGGGACGGTTGGTTCGGCTGAAGCTTTCTTT

d_call: TRBD1
v_call: TRBV15
j_call: TRBJ2-1
clone_size: NA
cdr3_aa: CATSRRQEQDRDNEQFF
cdr3_nt: TGTGCCACCAGCAGACGTCAGGAACAGGACAGGGACAATGAGCAGTTCTTC

d_call: NA
v_call: TRBV9
j_call: TRBJ1-6
clone_size: NA
cdr3_aa: CASSLRDKRSPLHF
cdr3_nt: TGTGCCAGCAGCCTCCGGGACAAGAGATCACCCCTCCACTTT

d_call: NA
v_call: TRBV28
j_call: TRBJ1-1
clone_size: NA
cdr3_aa: CASSLLDMNTEAFF
cdr3_nt: TGTGCCAGCAGTTTATTAGACATGAACACTGAAGCTTTCTTT

d_call: TRBD2
v_call: TRBV6-5
j_call: TRBJ2-3
clone_size: NA
cdr3_aa: CASSYGLAGSDTQYF
cdr3_nt: TGTGCCAGCAGTTACGGGCTAGCGGGATCAGATACGCAGTATTTT

d_call: TRBD1
v_call: TRBV4-1
j_call: TRBJ2-7
clone_size: few
cdr3_aa: CASSPTGGAYEQYF
cdr3_nt: TGCGCCAGCAGCCCGACAGGGGGCGCGTACGAGCAGTACTTC

d_call: TRBD2
v_call: TRBV4-3
j_call: TRBJ2-2
clone_size: few
cdr3_aa: CASSQAYGRGTGELFF
cdr3_nt: TGCGCCAGCAGCCAAGCCTACGGGAGGGGCACCGGGGAGCTGTTTTTT

d_call: NA
v_call: TRBV10-3
j_call: TRBJ1-5
clone_size: NA
cdr3_aa: CAISEQRTTPGGQPQHF
cdr3_nt: TGTGCCATCAGTGAACAGCGCACAACTCCCGGAGGACAGCCCCAGCATTTT

d_call: NA
v_call: TRBV5-1
j_call: TRBJ1-6
clone_size: NA
cdr3_aa: CASSLGGEFNSPLHF
cdr3_nt: TGCGCCAGCAGCTTGGGGGGAGAGTTTAATTCACCCCTCCACTTT

d_call: NA
v_call: TRBV20-1
j_call: TRBJ1-4
clone_size: few
cdr3_aa: CSASDNSGAKLFF
cdr3_nt: TGCAGTGCTAGCGATAACTCAGGGGCAAAACTGTTTTTT

d_call: NA
v_call: TRBV29-1
j_call: TRBJ2-1
clone_size: NA
cdr3_aa: CSVETGNTGDNEQFF
cdr3_nt: TGCAGCGTTGAAACGGGGAATACAGGAGACAATGAGCAGTTCTTC

d_call: NA
v_call: TRBV19
j_call: TRBJ1-1
clone_size: many
cdr3_aa: CASRIGDTEAFF
cdr3_nt: TGTGCCAGTAGAATTGGTGACACTGAAGCTTTCTTT

d_call: NA
v_call: TRBV29-1
j_call: TRBJ2-5
clone_size: NA
cdr3_aa: CSVAAARETQYF
cdr3_nt: TGCAGCGTTGCAGCGGCTAGAGAGACCCAGTACTTC

d_call: NA
v_call: TRBV18
j_call: TRBJ1-2
clone_size: NA
cdr3_aa: CASSPGPTYHYGYTF
cdr3_nt: TGTGCCAGCTCACCAGGGCCTACCTATCACTATGGCTACACCTTC

d_call: NA
v_call: TRBV29-1
j_call: TRBJ2-7
clone_size: NA
cdr3_aa: CSVGPGSPSYEQYF
cdr3_nt: TGCAGCGTTGGGCCGGGGTCCCCCTCCTACGAGCAGTACTTC

d_call: TRBD1
v_call: TRBV29-1
j_call: TRBJ1-2
clone_size: few
cdr3_aa: CSVERGTGGSNYGYTF
cdr3_nt: TGCAGCGTTGAAAGGGGTACAGGGGGTTCTAACTATGGCTACACCTTC

d_call: TRBD2
v_call: TRBV7-2
j_call: TRBJ2-1
clone_size: NA
cdr3_aa: CASSLPSLAGYNEQFF
cdr3_nt: TGTGCCAGCAGCTTACCCTCCCTAGCGGGTTACAATGAGCAGTTCTTC

d_call: NA
v_call: TRBV6-1
j_call: TRBJ1-6
clone_size: few
cdr3_aa: CASSAGVENSPLHF
cdr3_nt: TGTGCCAGCAGTGCAGGGGTTGAAAATTCACCCCTCCACTTT

d_call: NA
v_call: TRBV27
j_call: TRBJ1-6
clone_size: few
cdr3_aa: CASSPKILSSYNSPLHF
cdr3_nt: TGTGCCAGCAGTCCGAAGATCCTTAGCTCCTATAATTCACCCCTCCACTTT

d_call: NA
v_call: TRBV6-1
j_call: TRBJ2-2
clone_size: once
cdr3_aa: CASLGQSLSGELFF
cdr3_nt: TGTGCCAGCCTAGGGCAGTCCTTGTCCGGGGAGCTGTTTTTT

d_call: TRBD1
v_call: TRBV5-1
j_call: TRBJ1-3
clone_size: few
cdr3_aa: CASSSALDRPGNTIYF
cdr3_nt: TGCGCCAGCAGCTCGGCCCTGGACAGGCCTGGAAACACCATATATTTT

d_call: NA
v_call: TRBV14
j_call: TRBJ1-3
clone_size: few
cdr3_aa: CASSPGLYSGNTIYF
cdr3_nt: TGTGCCAGCAGCCCGGGACTGTACTCTGGAAACACCATATATTTT

d_call: TRBD1
v_call: TRBV3-1
j_call: TRBJ1-5
clone_size: few
cdr3_aa: CASSRTGGRDQPQHF
cdr3_nt: TGTGCCAGCAGCCGGACAGGGGGCAGGGATCAGCCCCAGCATTTT

d_call: NA
v_call: TRBV7-3
j_call: TRBJ2-3
clone_size: NA
cdr3_aa: CASSLLGSASTDTQYF
cdr3_nt: TGTGCCAGCAGCCTACTCGGTAGCGCTAGCACAGATACGCAGTATTTT

d_call: TRBD2
v_call: TRBV10-3
j_call: TRBJ2-1
clone_size: few
cdr3_aa: CAISYPGASGGDEQFF
cdr3_nt: TGTGCCATCAGCTACCCGGGGGCTAGCGGGGGTGATGAGCAGTTCTTC

d_call: TRBD1
v_call: TRBV9
j_call: TRBJ2-1
clone_size: NA
cdr3_aa: CASSDRDRGYNEQFF
cdr3_nt: TGTGCCAGCAGCGACCGGGACAGGGGTTACAATGAGCAGTTCTTC

d_call: TRBD1
v_call: TRBV20-1
j_call: TRBJ1-2
clone_size: few
cdr3_aa: CSASRTGDIYGYTF
cdr3_nt: TGCAGTGCTAGTCGGACAGGGGACATCTATGGCTACACCTTC

d_call: TRBD2
v_call: TRBV27
j_call: TRBJ2-7
clone_size: NA
cdr3_aa: CASSFRAGENEQYF
cdr3_nt: TGTGCCAGCAGTTTCCGAGCGGGAGAGAACGAGCAGTACTTC

d_call: NA
v_call: TRBV5-5
j_call: TRBJ1-6
clone_size: NA
cdr3_aa: CASSRGYNSALHF
cdr3_nt: TGTGCCAGCAGCCGAGGGTACAATTCAGCCCTCCACTTT

d_call: TRBD1
v_call: TRBV7-9
j_call: TRBJ1-6
clone_size: few
cdr3_aa: CASSLGGGTGNSPLHF
cdr3_nt: TGTGCCAGCAGCTTAGGTGGGGGGACAGGGAATTCACCCCTCCACTTT

d_call: NA
v_call: TRBV12-3/TRBV12-4
j_call: TRBJ1-2
clone_size: many
cdr3_aa: CASSSDDRLYGYTF
cdr3_nt: TGTGCCAGCAGCTCCGACGACAGACTCTATGGCTACACCTTC

d_call: TRBD1
v_call: TRBV5-1
j_call: TRBJ2-1
clone_size: once
cdr3_aa: CASRTGSGKNEQFF
cdr3_nt: TGCGCCAGCCGGACAGGGTCGGGGAAAAATGAGCAGTTCTTC

d_call: NA
v_call: TRBV20-1
j_call: TRBJ2-1
clone_size: NA
cdr3_aa: CSAKMWSGNEQFF
cdr3_nt: TGCAGTGCGAAGATGTGGTCAGGCAATGAGCAGTTCTTC

d_call: TRBD1
v_call: TRBV10-3
j_call: TRBJ1-1
clone_size: few
cdr3_aa: CAISWAGGVNTEAFF
cdr3_nt: TGTGCCATCAGTTGGGCAGGGGGCGTGAACACTGAAGCTTTCTTT

d_call: NA
v_call: TRBV20-1
j_call: TRBJ2-7
clone_size: many
cdr3_aa: CSARDRGYEQYF
cdr3_nt: TGCAGTGCTAGAGATCGAGGTTATGAGCAGTACTTC

d_call: NA
v_call: TRBV28
j_call: TRBJ2-3
clone_size: NA
cdr3_aa: CASRTPRTDTQYF
cdr3_nt: TGTGCCAGCAGAACTCCAAGGACAGATACGCAGTATTTT

d_call: NA
v_call: TRBV7-6
j_call: TRBJ2-3
clone_size: NA
cdr3_aa: CASSLYAGSTDTQYF
cdr3_nt: TGTGCCAGCAGCTTATATGCGGGAAGCACAGATACGCAGTATTTT

d_call: TRBD2
v_call: TRBV15
j_call: TRBJ2-5
clone_size: few
cdr3_aa: CATSRGRVRETQYF
cdr3_nt: TGTGCCACCAGCCGCGGGAGGGTTCGGGAGACCCAGTACTTC

d_call: NA
v_call: TRBV4-3
j_call: TRBJ1-1
clone_size: few
cdr3_aa: CASSQDPPGSNTEAFF
cdr3_nt: TGCGCCAGCAGCCAAGATCCCCCAGGGAGTAACACTGAAGCTTTCTTT

d_call: NA
v_call: TRBV4-3
j_call: TRBJ2-3
clone_size: NA
cdr3_aa: CASSQDVRERSTDTQYF
cdr3_nt: TGCGCCAGCAGCCAAGATGTCCGGGAGAGAAGCACAGATACGCAGTATTTT

d_call: NA
v_call: TRBV19
j_call: TRBJ1-1
clone_size: few
cdr3_aa: CASIQYFEAFF
cdr3_nt: TGTGCCAGTATCCAATACTTTGAAGCTTTCTTT